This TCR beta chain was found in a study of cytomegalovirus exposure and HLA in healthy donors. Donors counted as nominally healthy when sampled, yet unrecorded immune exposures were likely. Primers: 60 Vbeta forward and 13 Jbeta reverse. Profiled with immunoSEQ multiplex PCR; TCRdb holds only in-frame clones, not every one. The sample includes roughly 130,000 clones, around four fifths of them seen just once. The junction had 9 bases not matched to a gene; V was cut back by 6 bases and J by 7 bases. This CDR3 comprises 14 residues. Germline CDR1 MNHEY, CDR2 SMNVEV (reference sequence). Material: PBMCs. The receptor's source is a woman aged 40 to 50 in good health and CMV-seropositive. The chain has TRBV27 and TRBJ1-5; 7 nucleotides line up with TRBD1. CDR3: CASRPRQGLQPQHF. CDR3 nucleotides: TGTGCCAGCAGACCCAGACAGGGCTTGCAGCCCCAGCATTTT.